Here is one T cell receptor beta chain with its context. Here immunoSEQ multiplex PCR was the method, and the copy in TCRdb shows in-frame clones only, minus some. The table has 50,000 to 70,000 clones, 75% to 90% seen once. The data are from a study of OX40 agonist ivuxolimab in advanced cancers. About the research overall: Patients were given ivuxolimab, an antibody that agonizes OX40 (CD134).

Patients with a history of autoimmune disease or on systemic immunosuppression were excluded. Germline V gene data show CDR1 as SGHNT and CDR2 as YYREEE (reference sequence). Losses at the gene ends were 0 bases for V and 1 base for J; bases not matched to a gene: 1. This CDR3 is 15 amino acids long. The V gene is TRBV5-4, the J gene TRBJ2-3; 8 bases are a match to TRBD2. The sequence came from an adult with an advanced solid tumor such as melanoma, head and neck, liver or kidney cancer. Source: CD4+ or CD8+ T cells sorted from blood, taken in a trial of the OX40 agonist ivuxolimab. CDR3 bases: TGTGCCAGCAGCTTGGCGGGGGGGGGCACAGATACGCAGTATTTT. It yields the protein CASSLAGGGTDTQYF.